The 12 T cell receptor beta chains below come from one sample, sequenced in a study of blood T cell repertoires in COVID-19. Libraries were prepared by immunoSEQ multiplex PCR; TCRdb keeps only in-frame clonotypes and omits some of them. This sample has over 600,000 clones, with over 80% found just once. Material for sequencing was peripheral blood. The receptors were gathered from a woman aged 18-35 years with acute or convalescent COVID-19.

V gene TRBV18 combines with J gene TRBJ1-3, with a weak D call TRBD1 (6 bases). In germline, CDR1 is KGHSH, CDR2 LQKENI. V was shortened by 2 bases and J by 2 bases, with 10 bases between the two germline ends. The length of the CDR3 is 15 residues. The CDR3 DNA sequence: TGTGCCAGCTCACCAGTACAGGGCGCTGGAAACACCATATATTTT. It specifies CASSPVQGAGNTIYF.

The chain employs TRBV7-8 and TRBJ2-1; 8 positions match TRBD2. The CDR3 spans 14 residues. V lost 5 bases to trimming and J lost 5 bases; unmatched junction nucleotides: 5. The germline V gene has CDR1 SGHVS and CDR2 FQNEAQ. The CDR3 loop reads CASSPGGVNNEQFF. In DNA, the CDR3 is TGTGCCAGCAGCCCGGGGGGGGTGAACAATGAGCAGTTCTTC.

The chain carries TRBV2 and TRBJ1-5, with D unclear. Germline loops: CDR1 SNHLY, CDR2 FYNNEI. Trimming stripped 2 bases from V and 0 bases from J, with 8 bases between. CDR3 length: 15 residues. The CDR3 reads CASSEMEDSNQPQHF. The CDR3 DNA reads TGTGCCAGCAGTGAAATGGAGGATAGCAATCAGCCCCAGCATTTT.

The DNA for the CDR3 is TGTGCCAGCAGCTATTTACAGGGATTTGGCACCGGGGAGCTGTTTTTT. Residues: CASSYLQGFGTGELFF. This rearrangement joins TRBV5-6 to TRBJ2-2; possibly TRBD1 for D (6 bases). V lost 3 bases to trimming and J lost 4 bases, with 16 bases between them. The CDR3 sequence is 16 residues long. Germline CDR1 is SGHDT and CDR2 is YYEEEE.

The rearrangement joins TRBV20-1 to TRBJ1-4, with D unclear. The germline V gene has CDR1 DFQATT and CDR2 SNEGSKA (reference sequence). V was cut by 6 bases and J by 8 bases, with 22 bases left in between. The CDR3 runs to 15 residues. The CDR3 sequence: CSASQSFPPAEKLFF. CDR3 nucleotide sequence: TGCAGTGCCAGTCAAAGTTTCCCCCCTGCGGAAAAACTGTTTTTT.

The V call is TRBV2, the J call TRBJ1-5, with TRBD1 matching over 9 bases. The J segment lost 6 bases and the V segment lost 5 bases, leaving 5 bases of the junction unmatched. Germline assignment: CDR1 SNHLY and CDR2 FYNNEI. CDR3 length: 14 residues. The CDR3 loop is CASSPGTGLQPQHF. CDR3 sequence (DNA): TGTGCCAGCAGTCCCGGGACAGGGCTTCAGCCCCAGCATTTT.

V is TRBV6-5 and J is TRBJ1-1, with TRBD1 as a possible D gene (5 bases). CDR3 length equals 12 residues. The V and J ends lost 7 bases and 5 bases respectively, with 11 bases between them. Germline V lookup: CDR1 MNHEY, CDR2 SVGAGI. DNA of the CDR3: TGTGCCAGCATGGCGGGGGGAACTGAAGCTTTCTTT. Protein sequence: CASMAGGTEAFF.

This chain links TRBV30 with TRBJ2-3; 8 bases are a match to TRBD1. Germline V gene data show CDR1 as GTSNPN and CDR2 as SVGIG (reference sequence). The CDR3 covers 16 residues. Losses at the gene ends were 0 bases for V and 6 bases for J; bases not matched to a gene: 11. The CDR3 is CAWSVLLRGPSDTQYF. The CDR3 coding sequence is TGTGCCTGGAGTGTACTGCTCAGGGGGCCCTCGGATACGCAGTATTTT.

This clone was counted once. This chain uses TRBV10-1 with TRBJ1-1, with 7 bases that match TRBD1. The ends lost 6 bases at V and 6 bases at J; junction bases unmatched: 13. CDR3 length equals 15 residues. CDR1 is WNHNN, CDR2 SYGVQD, per germline (reference sequence). CDR3 loop: CASSRDRDEDPEAFF. CDR3 in DNA: TGCGCCAGCAGCCGAGACAGGGATGAGGACCCTGAAGCTTTCTTT.

The chain joins TRBV7-2 to TRBJ1-3; D perhaps matches TRBD1 (6 bases). The CDR3 has 16 amino acids. V was clipped by 2 bases and J by 0 bases, with 11 bases between them. Per germline, CDR1 SGHTA and CDR2 FQGNSA. The CDR3 coding sequence is TGTGCCAGCAGCTTAACGGACAGCAACTCTGGAAACACCATATATTTT. It codes for CASSLTDSNSGNTIYF.

V gene TRBV15 combines with J gene TRBJ1-4; D is unresolved. CDR1 is LNHNV, CDR2 YYDKDF, per germline (reference sequence). The length of the CDR3 is 14 residues. The ends were cut back, 1 base at V and 3 bases at J, with 6 bases in the middle. This CDR3 is CATSRVQANEKLFF. The CDR3 DNA reads TGTGCCACCAGCAGAGTACAAGCTAATGAAAAACTGTTTTTT.

This chain joins TRBV7-9 and TRBJ1-1, with TRBD1 as a possible D gene (5 bases). With 2 bases removed from V and 1 base from J, the gap between germline ends came to 11 bases. The germline CDR1 and CDR2 sequences are SEHNR and FQNEAQ (reference sequence). The CDR3 contains 15 residues. CDR3 in amino acids: CASSLRQNPNTEAFF. As DNA, the CDR3 is TGTGCCAGCAGCTTAAGACAGAACCCGAACACTGAAGCTTTCTTT.